These 21 T cell receptor beta chains originate from one sample sequenced in a study of beta chain features in type 1 diabetes (dated by TCRdb to between 2017 and 2018). The library relied on the immunoSEQ multiplex PCR assay. The entire isolated RNA was reverse transcribed using the High Capacity cDNA Reverse Transcription Kit, and thus expressed TCRB transcripts were sequenced. TCRdb holds this immuneACCESS table with in-frame rearrangements only. Some clones are missing; in checked studies, unresolved V genes explain under half, and the rest has no known cause. In all, the sample holds 150,000 to 190,000 clones, and around 8% of those were seen once. The top ten hold about 0.6% of the sample. The sample consisted of central memory CD4+ T cells from blood. Receptors were obtained from a man between 18 and 35 years old in good health.

The chain recombines TRBV5-6 with TRBJ2-5; 8 bases match TRBD1. The germline gives CDR1 SGHDT, CDR2 YYEEEE. The length of the CDR3 is 17 residues. J gave up 5 bases and V 1 base, and 13 bases lay outside the gene matches. CDR3 DNA: TGTGCCAGCAGCTTGCTCGGAGCCGGGACAGGATTGGAGACCCAGTACTTC. Its protein product is CASSLLGAGTGLETQYF.

This clone has a count of ten or more. The CDR3 DNA is TGCGCCAGCAGCTCCGGGACAGGGGTCGCTGGGGCCAACGTCCTGACTTTC. This sequence encodes CASSSGTGVAGANVLTF. V is TRBV23-1 and J is TRBJ2-6, with 10 bases matching TRBD1. TRBV23-1 is an ORF, and what it does is uncertain. The CDR3 covers 17 residues. J lost 2 bases, V lost 6 bases, and 7 bases had no gene match.

This clone was detected only a few times. The gene calls are TRBV5-4 and TRBJ2-2; the D gene is possibly TRBD2 (6 bases). The CDR3 contains 16 residues. Germline-derived CDR1 and CDR2 are SGHNT and YYREEE (reference sequence). Trimming cost V 4 bases and J 1 base, with 14 bases left between them. CDR3: CASSDISRGNTGELFF. CDR3 bases: TGTGCCAGCAGCGATATTTCGCGGGGGAACACCGGGGAGCTGTTTTTT.

The CDR3 DNA is TGCGCCAGCAGCCAAGATCGGGGGACTAGCGGGAGGGTTGGGCAGTTCTTC. Its translation: CASSQDRGTSGRVGQFF. The rearrangement joins TRBV4-3 to TRBJ2-1; TRBD2 matches 16 bases. V trimming: 0 bases; J trimming: 12 bases; junction bases outside the gene matches: 8. The germline V gene encodes CDR1 LGHNA and CDR2 YSLEER. This CDR3 has 17 amino acids.

The gene calls are TRBV7-2 and TRBJ2-3, with D possibly matching TRBD2 (7 bases). The CDR3 has 15 amino acids. The V end lost 8 bases, the J end lost 4 bases, and 19 bases lay between the germline ends. Germline CDR1 is SGHTA and CDR2 is FQGNSA. CDR3 in DNA: TGTGCCAGCGGTAGAAGGGGGGGAGGGTCAGATACGCAGTATTTT. Residues: CASGRRGGGSDTQYF. Filled out from reference TRBV7-2 and TRBJ2-3, the complete variable domain reads GAGVSQSPSNKVTEKGKDVELRCDPISGHTALYWYRQSLGQGLEFLIYFQGNSAPDKSGLPSDRFSAERTGGSVSTLTIQRTQQEDSAVYLCASGRRGGGSDTQYFGPGTRLTVL.

This clone was counted many times. The V and J genes are TRBV5-1 and TRBJ2-7, with TRBD2 as a possible D gene (5 bases). Germline CDR1 reads SGHRS; CDR2 reads YFSETQ. Trimming removed 3 bases from V and 3 bases from J, with 16 bases in between. The CDR3 is 15 residues long. CDR3 in amino acids: CASSWTGSGIYEQYF. The CDR3 nucleotides are TGCGCCAGCAGCTGGACGGGGTCGGGGATCTACGAGCAGTACTTC.

This clone was detected a few times. The chain employs TRBV4-2 and TRBJ2-7, with 7 bases aligning to TRBD2. The length of the CDR3 is 18 residues. V shed 2 bases and J 2 bases; nucleotides not matched to a gene: 15. Per the germline V gene, CDR1 is LGHNA and CDR2 is YNFKEQ. The chain's CDR3 is CASSQSVGGRTTPYEQYF. The CDR3 DNA reads as TGTGCCAGCAGCCAATCTGTGGGGGGGAGAACAACTCCCTACGAGCAGTACTTC.

Ten or more counts support this clone. Different DNA sequences within this sample yield the same CDR3. This sequence joins TRBV9 and TRBJ1-4; maybe TRBD1 (5 bases). Trimming took 3 bases from V and 4 from J, leaving 10 bases between them. The germline V gene encodes CDR1 SGDLS and CDR2 YYNGEE. CDR3 size: 14 residues. CDR3 nucleotides: TGTGCCAGCAGCGCCCGGGGGGATAATGAAAAACTGTTTTTT. Protein product: CASSARGDNEKLFF.

The chain recombines TRBV5-4 with TRBJ2-5, with 8 bases identical to TRBD2. V shed 0 bases, J shed 5 bases, and the junction held 6 bases outside the gene matches. The germline gives CDR1 SGHNT, CDR2 YYREEE (reference sequence). The CDR3 is made up of 15 amino acids. CDR3 sequence: CASSLASGSWETQYF. CDR3 nucleotides: TGTGCCAGCAGCTTGGCCAGCGGGAGTTGGGAGACCCAGTACTTC.

V is TRBV4-3 and J is TRBJ2-2, with 8 bases lining up with TRBD2. Germline values: CDR1 LGHNA, CDR2 YSLEER. CDR3 length: 18 residues. V gave up 0 bases and J gave up 1 base; unmatched junction bases: 7. The CDR3 DNA is TGCGCCAGCAGCCAAGATTCAGCGGGGGCAATGAACACCGGGGAGCTGTTTTTT. Encoded protein: CASSQDSAGAMNTGELFF.

The chain couples TRBV5-6 to TRBJ2-7, with TRBD1 matching 7 bases. V lost 0 bases to trimming and J lost 6 bases; unmatched junction nucleotides: 3. This CDR3 is 13 amino acids long. Germline V gene lookup returns CDR1 SGHDT and CDR2 YYEEEE. In DNA, the CDR3 is TGTGCCAGCAGCTTGGCGACAGGGCTCGAGCAGTACTTC. Protein: CASSLATGLEQYF.

The J gene is TRBJ2-1, the V gene TRBV2; D is unresolved. Trimming cost V 6 bases and J 4 bases, with 10 bases left between them. Germline V gene lookup returns CDR1 SNHLY and CDR2 FYNNEI. This CDR3 is 13 amino acids long. Written as DNA, the CDR3 is TGTGCCAGCAGCGCGATACTGTACAATGAGCAGTTCTTC. As protein: CASSAILYNEQFF.

V gene TRBV25-1 combines with J gene TRBJ2-7, with D tentatively TRBD2 (5 bases). The CDR3 runs 13 residues. Germline loops: CDR1 MGHDK, CDR2 SYGVNS. The V and J ends lost 5 bases and 5 bases respectively, with 13 bases between them. The DNA for the CDR3 is TGTGCCAGCAGTACGTGGGAGAAGGACGAGCAGTACTTC. Its protein product is CASSTWEKDEQYF.

This clone was counted many times. V usage is TRBV7-9 and J usage is TRBJ1-1; tentatively, D is TRBD1 (6 bases). This CDR3 spans 14 amino acids. Trimming left V 1 base short and J 4 bases short, with 10 bases between. Germline assignment: CDR1 SEHNR and CDR2 FQNEAQ (reference sequence). CDR3: CASSLEGVGTEAFF. The CDR3 nucleotides are TGTGCCAGCAGCTTAGAGGGGGTGGGCACTGAAGCTTTCTTT.

This clone was observed a handful of times. The chain has TRBV7-2 and TRBJ1-5, with 10 bases lining up with TRBD1. V lost 5 bases and J lost 6; bases outside the gene matches: 4. Germline V lookup: CDR1 SGHTA, CDR2 FQGNSA. This CDR3 spans 14 amino acids. CDR3 sequence: CASSPDRGPQPQHF. The CDR3 nucleotides are TGTGCCAGCAGCCCTGACAGGGGGCCTCAGCCCCAGCATTTT.

This clone turned up a few times. The chain joins TRBV7-3 to TRBJ2-1, with 10 nucleotides matching TRBD1. The V gene end was trimmed by 2 bases and the J gene end by 6 bases; junction bases not matched to a gene: 7. The germline V gene has CDR1 SGHTA and CDR2 FQGTGA. The CDR3 contains 16 residues. CDR3 region: CASSLSRDRGSNEQFF. As DNA, the CDR3 is TGTGCCAGCAGCTTATCCCGGGACAGGGGATCCAATGAGCAGTTCTTC. The full variable domain, its missing parts supplied by reference TRBV7-3 and TRBJ2-1, is GAGVSQTPSNKVTEKGKYVELRCDPISGHTALYWYRQSLGQGPEFLIYFQGTGAADDSGLPNDRFFAVRPEGSVSTLKIQRTERGDSAVYLCASSLSRDRGSNEQFFGPGTRLTVL.

This clone was recorded at least ten times. The V and J genes are TRBV4-3 and TRBJ1-4; maybe TRBD1 (6 bases). V gave up 4 bases and J gave up 3 bases, with 15 bases separating them. The germline V gene has CDR1 LGHNA and CDR2 YSLEER. The CDR3 totals 16 residues. CDR3 residues: CASSPQGIGANEKLFF. The CDR3 DNA sequence: TGCGCCAGCAGCCCTCAGGGGATTGGGGCTAATGAAAAACTGTTTTTT.

This clone was counted between two and nine times. This sequence joins TRBV5-6 and TRBJ2-1; 8 bases agree with TRBD1. Germline CDR1 and CDR2: SGHDT and YYEEEE. This CDR3 spans 15 amino acids. V dropped 0 bases and J dropped 4; count of bases not matched to a gene: 3. CDR3 bases: TGTGCCAGCAGCTTGGGGGACAGGAGTTACAATGAGCAGTTCTTC. It specifies CASSLGDRSYNEQFF.

This rearrangement joins TRBV4-3 to TRBJ2-3, with D possibly being TRBD1 (5 bases). This CDR3 is built from 12 residues. Germline CDR1 LGHNA, CDR2 YSLEER. The germline V and J ends were trimmed by 4 bases and 6 bases, with 8 bases remaining between them. In DNA, the CDR3 is TGCGCCAGCAGCCTACACAGGGATACGCAGTATTTT. This gives the protein CASSLHRDTQYF.

About this clone itself: This may be a read error: a much more frequent sequence differs by one nucleotide. The same CDR3 can be traced to other DNA sequences in this sample. The chain employs TRBV5-4 and TRBJ2-1; 9 nucleotides line up with TRBD1. The germline CDR1 and CDR2 sequences are SGHNT and YYREEE (reference sequence). V gave up 8 bases and J gave up 5 bases; unmatched junction bases: 8. CDR3 length: 14 amino acids. CDR3 coding DNA: TGTGCCAGTAGCCCTAGGACAGGGGACAATGAGCAGTTCTTC. Translating it yields CASSPRTGDNEQFF.

This clone was recorded a few times. This chain connects TRBV7-3 to TRBJ1-2, with TRBD1 as a possible D gene (6 bases). Germline values: CDR1 SGHTA, CDR2 FQGTGA. CDR3 length equals 13 residues. V was clipped by 5 bases and J by 5 bases, with 12 bases between them. CDR3 sequence (DNA): TGTGCCAGCAGCCCGGGGACATTTTATGGCTACACCTTC. Translation: CASSPGTFYGYTF.